This T cell receptor (beta chain) appears in the sequencing data of a study of long-term antiretroviral therapy in people with HIV. Overall study findings and caveats: Documentation of ART adherence, viral resistance or therapy changes was absent.

To note about this clone: Antigen: not known.

Specimens held about 0.85-11 million cryopreserved PBMC prior to DNA extraction. This CDR3 spans 17 amino acids. The run of the v3.0 immunoSEQ assay was at survey level. Data came from immunoSEQ multiplex PCR; TCRdb stores just in-frame clones and leaves some out. Of about 25,000 clones detected, roughly 85% appear once; the ten largest clones hold roughly 15%. Sample: unsorted PBMCs, taken 1.2 years after starting antiretroviral therapy. This receptor was taken from a man aged 50 to 60 with HIV. The chain carries TRBV21-1 and TRBJ1-5. TRBV21-1 is flagged as a pseudogene. CDR3 protein: CASSKARGGPLHQPQHF. CDR3 DNA sequence: TGTGCCAGCAGCAAAGCCCGGGGGGGTCCCCTTCATCAGCCCCAGCATTTT.